This T cell receptor (beta chain) was sequenced during a study of OX40 agonist ivuxolimab in advanced cancers. Study background: Patients were given ivuxolimab, an antibody that agonizes OX40 (CD134). Findings and limits, study-wide: Compared with CD4+, CD8+ T cells on average had more expanded clones. At 0.1 to 3.0 mg/kg, CD4+ and CD8+ blood T cells expanded clonally by week 6.

Method: immunoSEQ multiplex PCR; TCRdb's copy keeps in-frame clones and lacks some. The data contain 30,000 to 40,000 clones, 65% to 75% of them singletons. As regards this clone: Its antigen is unidentified.

Autoimmune disease history or systemic immunosuppression excluded patients. The germline gives CDR1 SGHRS, CDR2 YFSETQ. The CDR3 contains 14 residues. J lost 8 bases, V lost 4 bases, and 4 bases had no gene match. The sequencing here drew on CD4+ or CD8+ T cells sorted from blood, taken in a trial of the OX40 agonist ivuxolimab. The V call is TRBV5-1, the J call TRBJ1-4, with 11 positions matching TRBD1. This clonotype originated in an adult with an advanced solid tumor such as melanoma, head and neck, liver or kidney cancer. The CDR3 protein is CASSRTGGAEKLFF. The CDR3 nucleotides read TGCGCCAGCAGCCGGACAGGGGGCGCGGAAAAACTGTTTTTT. Based on the CDR3 plus reference TRBV5-1 and TRBJ1-4, the full variable domain is KAGVTQTPRYLIKTRGQQVTLSCSPISGHRSVSWYQQTPGQGLQFLFEYFSETQRNKGNFPGRFSGRQFSNSRSEMNVSTLELGDSALYLCASSRTGGAEKLFFGSGTQLSVL.